This T cell receptor beta chain was captured by sequencing in a study of blood T cell repertoires in COVID-19 (dated by TCRdb to 2020 to 2021). At the level of the whole study: The collaborator samples originated in the United States, Italy and Spain and spanned the acute and convalescent phases of COVID-19. The material from the prospective study consisted of cDNA or gDNA derived from T cells, B-cell-depleted T cells, or PBMCs. Deeply sampled blood TCRbeta repertoires from subjects exposed to, actively infected with, or recovered from COVID-19 were included in the dataset. A freely available public database, intended as a resource for researchers studying the immune response to SARS-CoV-2, is where the repertoires were released. Samples were obtained from the ongoing ImmuneRACE study (first 160 participants) and from 950 to 1,500 subjects provided by 6 global collaborators. Nearly every sample came with metadata listing a de-identified subject ID, COVID-19 status, age in years and sex. Where available, HLA class I and class II types were taken from metadata supplied by the sample provider and were not determined by assay-based typing.

The immunoSEQ Assay, a bias-controlled multiplex PCR, was used to amplify TCRbeta CDR3 regions from genomic DNA. The study's processing was this. The number of nucleated cells in each sample was estimated from the amplification of reference gene primers within the assay. To quantify the absolute abundance of each unique TCRbeta CDR3 rearrangement, sequence reads were collapsed and filtered. Productive Simpson clonality was computed per sample as the square root of Simpson's diversity index over productive rearrangements. Held by TCRdb, this immuneACCESS table contains in-frame sequences only and omits some clones. Under half of the omission traces to an unresolved V gene where checked; the cause of the rest is unknown. That table is the source of V, J and clone size, and D and trimming were worked out from the DNA. Recorded for this sample are 100,000 to 150,000 clones; around 82% of them occurred a single time. Approximately 12% of the sample is in the top ten clones.

Turning to this clone: The antigen this receptor binds is unknown. The record has no base qualities; no much larger clone is one base away.

What the authors observed across the whole study: The quantity of clinical and demographic metadata differed by source and by participant and was supplied without curation.

Including the terminal cysteine and phenylalanine, the CDR3 comprises 14 residues. Only the CDR3 DNA is retained, 42 bases long and in frame from the first base. CDR1 and CDR2, looked up from the germline V gene (reference sequence), are MNHNY and SVGAGI. Trimming takes 5 bases from V and 3 bases from J, and the germline ends sit 14 bases apart. A second Seattle source provided samples from volunteer blood donors who had recovered from COVID-19. Collaborating institutions collected whole blood in K2EDTA tubes following their own protocols. Collaborator samples were shipped for TCRbeta analysis as frozen whole blood, isolated PBMCs, or DNA extracted from either sample type.

The receptor's source is a woman aged 25 to 39 who had recovered from COVID-19. The sequenced sample was peripheral blood. The chain links TRBV6-6 with TRBJ2-7; the D gene cannot be named for sure. The nucleotide sequence reads as follows: TGTGCCAGCAGTCCCACGAGAACGGGCTACGAGCAGTACTTC. It specifies CASSPTRTGYEQYF.